These 25 T cell receptor beta chains were all obtained from the same sample, sequenced in a study of cytomegalovirus exposure and HLA in healthy donors. Vbeta (60) and Jbeta (13) primers were used in the PCR. Sequenced by immunoSEQ multiplex PCR; TCRdb stores in-frame clones only, minus some. The sample shows approximately 150,000 clones, around 80% of them seen only once. Sequenced material: PBMCs. The receptors here all came from a human donor in good health.

On this clone: This CDR3 is also generated by other DNA sequences in the sample. CDR3 protein: CASSPGQPYEQYF. CDR3 nucleotide sequence: TGTGCCAGCAGCCCGGGACAGCCCTACGAGCAGTACTTC. This chain connects TRBV11-2 to TRBJ2-7, with 7 bases identical to TRBD1. Trimming cost V 5 bases and J 2 bases; bases outside gene matches: 3. The CDR3 is made up of 13 amino acids. Germline-derived CDR1 and CDR2 are SGHAT and FQNNGV.

V and J are TRBV5-4 and TRBJ2-7; no reliable D call. The CDR3 runs 14 residues. Trimming removed 1 base at V and 5 bases at J, with 13 bases between. Germline CDR1 is SGHNT and CDR2 is YYREEE (reference sequence). The CDR3 DNA reads as TGTGCCAGCAGCTTGAGGCTAGGTTTCCACGAGCAGTACTTC. Its translation is CASSLRLGFHEQYF.

The V gene is TRBV27, the J gene TRBJ1-2; possible D gene TRBD1, 6 bases. CDR3 size: 15 residues. V dropped 3 bases and J dropped 6 bases, with 17 bases sitting between them. CDR1 is MNHEY and CDR2 is SMNVEV in the germline V gene (reference sequence). CDR3 in amino acids: CASSFGGGEDDGYTF. Here the CDR3 DNA reads TGTGCCAGCAGTTTCGGGGGGGGCGAGGACGATGGCTACACCTTC.

The V and J genes are TRBV7-2 and TRBJ2-7; 7 bases fit TRBD2. Germline V gene sequence: CDR1 SGHTA, CDR2 FQGNSA. CDR3 length: 15 amino acids. V gave up 3 bases and J gave up 2 bases; unmatched junction bases: 7. CDR3 residues: CASSLIAGVTYEQYF. The CDR3, as DNA: TGTGCCAGCAGCTTGATCGCGGGGGTTACCTACGAGCAGTACTTC.

This sequence joins TRBV13 and TRBJ2-3; 8 bases line up with TRBD1. Germline V gives CDR1 PRHDT, CDR2 FYEKMQ (reference sequence). V lost 5 bases, J lost 2 bases, and 3 bases stayed unmatched. CDR3 length: 14 amino acids. The CDR3 bases are TGTGCCAGCAGCCCGGGACAGGCCACAGATACGCAGTATTTT. Protein sequence: CASSPGQATDTQYF.

This sequence joins TRBV4-1 and TRBJ2-7; D ambiguous. V was cut by 0 bases and J by 5 bases, with 11 bases left in between. This CDR3 has 14 amino acids. Germline CDR1 and CDR2: MGHRA and YSYEKL. The CDR3 nucleotides read TGCGCCAGCAGCCAAGACATGGCTGAGGACGAGCAGTACTTC. It codes for CASSQDMAEDEQYF.

This clone appeared a single time. The gene calls are TRBV4-1 and TRBJ2-3; D is uncertain. This CDR3 has 13 residues. Trimming cost V 1 base and J 5 bases, with 7 bases left between them. CDR1 is MGHRA, CDR2 YSYEKL, per germline. The chain's CDR3 is CASSQGVLDTQYF. CDR3 coding DNA: TGCGCCAGCAGCCAAGGAGTTCTAGATACGCAGTATTTT.

In its sample, this clone was seen a few times. The chain is built from TRBV4-3 and TRBJ1-1, with D possibly matching TRBD1 (5 bases). V lost 4 bases to trimming and J lost 5 bases, with 11 bases between them. The germline gives CDR1 LGHNA, CDR2 YSLEER. The CDR3 extends over 13 amino acids. The CDR3 region has the DNA TGCGCCAGCAGCCCCACCAGGGAAACTGAAGCTTTCTTT. It specifies CASSPTRETEAFF.

Points on this clone: Distinct nucleotide sequences in the sample also encode this CDR3. The CDR3 reads CASSPDSSYEQYF. The CDR3 nucleotides read TGTGCCAGCAGTCCGGACAGCTCCTACGAGCAGTACTTC. The chain is built from TRBV7-2 and TRBJ2-7; tentatively, D is TRBD1 (6 bases). Trimming took off 6 bases at V and 0 bases at J, with 9 bases between the two ends. The CDR3 length is 13 residues. Germline CDR1 and CDR2: SGHTA and FQGNSA.

The genes are TRBV2 and TRBJ1-2, with 7 bases identical to TRBD1. V trimming: 7 bases; J trimming: 4 bases; junction bases outside the gene matches: 3. There are 12 residues in the CDR3. CDR1 is SNHLY and CDR2 is FYNNEI in the germline V gene. The CDR3 DNA sequence: TGTGCCAGCAATAGGGACAGCTATGGCTACACCTTC. It yields the protein CASNRDSYGYTF.

This clone was observed a handful of times. The CDR3 nucleotides read TGTGCCAGCGGGGCAGGGGGTTGGTACGAGCAGTACTTC. It is translated as CASGAGGWYEQYF. This chain joins TRBV28 and TRBJ2-7; 7 nucleotides agree with TRBD1. This CDR3 spans 13 amino acids. Germline V gene lookup returns CDR1 MDHEN and CDR2 SYDVKM. V was clipped by 8 bases and J by 4 bases; unmatched bases: 8.

The gene calls are TRBV25-1 and TRBJ2-7; the D gene is possibly TRBD1 (6 bases). CDR1 and CDR2 (germline): MGHDK, SYGVNS. V dropped 1 base and J dropped 1 base, with 11 bases sitting between them. The CDR3 has 15 residues. The CDR3 loop is CASSEFGTGSYEQYF. The CDR3, as DNA: TGTGCCAGCAGTGAATTTGGAACAGGGTCCTACGAGCAGTACTTC.

The chain recombines TRBV5-1 with TRBJ2-7; D unclear. The CDR3 totals 13 residues. Looked up from germline, CDR1 is SGHRS and CDR2 is YFSETQ. V lost 6 bases and J lost 2, with 12 bases in between. CDR3 loop: CASIQTSTYEQYF. CDR3 coding DNA: TGCGCCAGCATCCAGACATCGACCTACGAGCAGTACTTC.

The chain joins TRBV4-1 to TRBJ1-2, with 9 positions matching TRBD1. Germline CDR1 and CDR2: MGHRA and YSYEKL. J was trimmed by 6 bases and V by 2 bases; bases with no gene match: 13. The CDR3 totals 17 residues. The CDR3, as DNA: TGCGCCAGCAGCCAAATCCTACAGGGGGCGCGGAGTGATGGCTACACCTTC. It codes for CASSQILQGARSDGYTF.

Points on this clone: Different DNA sequences within this sample yield the same CDR3. V usage is TRBV6-5 and J usage is TRBJ2-7; TRBD1 matches 11 bases. Trimming took 6 bases from V and 3 from J; bases not matched to a gene: 4. CDR1 and CDR2 from the germline V gene are MNHEY and SVGAGI. The CDR3 totals 14 residues. The CDR3 coding sequence is TGTGCCAGCAGGCGGACAGGGGGCAGCTACGAGCAGTACTTC. It specifies CASRRTGGSYEQYF.

This chain links TRBV19 with TRBJ1-4; possibly TRBD1 for D (6 bases). With 5 bases removed from V and 7 bases from J, the gap between germline ends came to 20 bases. Germline-derived CDR1 and CDR2 are LNHDA and SQIVND (reference sequence). This CDR3 is built from 16 residues. The CDR3 nucleotides read TGTGCCAGTAGTCCTTATGCACAGGGTATGAGTGAAAAACTGTTTTTT. This codes for CASSPYAQGMSEKLFF. The whole variable domain, remainder taken from reference TRBV19 and TRBJ1-4, is DGGITQSPKYLFRKEGQNVTLSCEQNLNHDAMYWYRQDPGQGLRLIYYSQIVNDFQKGDIAEGYSVSREKKESFPLTVTSAQKNPTAFYLCASSPYAQGMSEKLFFGSGTQLSVL.

The chain carries TRBV4-1 and TRBJ2-7; 9 nucleotides align to TRBD1. The trim removed 5 bases at V and 6 bases at J, leaving 11 bases unmatched. This CDR3 has 15 amino acids. The germline gives CDR1 MGHRA, CDR2 YSYEKL. CDR3 residues: CASSSPGQGMSEQYF. CDR3 coding DNA: TGCGCCAGCAGCTCCCCGGGACAGGGTATGAGCGAGCAGTACTTC.

About this clone: The sample has other DNA sequences that encode this CDR3 too. The chain recombines TRBV5-1 with TRBJ1-2; possible D gene TRBD1, 5 bases. Trimming removed 3 bases at V and 1 base at J, with 7 bases between. CDR1 is SGHRS and CDR2 is YFSETQ in the germline V gene. CDR3 length: 13 amino acids. The CDR3 here is CASSSTVNYGYTF. The DNA for the CDR3 is TGCGCCAGCAGCTCGACAGTTAACTATGGCTACACCTTC.

J is TRBJ2-3 and V is TRBV7-2, with D perhaps matching TRBD2 (5 bases). V gave up 1 base and J gave up 3 bases, with 8 bases separating them. This CDR3 spans 14 amino acids. The germline V gene encodes CDR1 SGHTA and CDR2 FQGNSA. The CDR3: CASSLEGRTDTQYF. In nucleotides, the CDR3 is TGTGCCAGCAGCTTAGAAGGGAGAACAGATACGCAGTATTTT. The whole variable domain, remainder taken from reference TRBV7-2 and TRBJ2-3, is GAGVSQSPSNKVTEKGKDVELRCDPISGHTALYWYRQSLGQGLEFLIYFQGNSAPDKSGLPSDRFSAERTGGSVSTLTIQRTQQEDSAVYLCASSLEGRTDTQYFGPGTRLTVL.

J is TRBJ1-5 and V is TRBV7-8; 7 bases match TRBD1. The length of the CDR3 is 17 residues. V gave up 2 bases and J gave up 5 bases; unmatched junction bases: 12. Per the germline V gene, CDR1 is SGHVS and CDR2 is FQNEAQ. The CDR3 spells CASSLSFDRVEDQPQHF. The CDR3 DNA is TGTGCCAGCAGCTTAAGCTTTGACAGGGTTGAGGATCAGCCCCAGCATTTT.

The chain is built from TRBV6-1 and TRBJ2-3; 7 bases match TRBD2. V was pared by 3 bases and J by 4 bases, with 13 bases of the junction left unmatched. Germline V gene lookup returns CDR1 MNHNS and CDR2 SASEGT. CDR3 length: 17 amino acids. CDR3 amino acids: CASSEIPWGGSADTQYF. CDR3 DNA sequence: TGTGCCAGCAGTGAGATACCTTGGGGAGGGTCCGCAGATACGCAGTATTTT.

The chain recombines TRBV19 with TRBJ2-5; 8 bases are a match to TRBD1. The germline CDR1 and CDR2 sequences are LNHDA and SQIVND (reference sequence). With 3 bases clipped from V and 5 bases from J, the junction kept 5 bases outside the gene matches. The CDR3 extends over 14 amino acids. CDR3 loop: CASSISGGRETQYF. In DNA, the CDR3 is TGTGCCAGTAGTATCTCAGGGGGCAGGGAGACCCAGTACTTC.

As DNA, the CDR3 is TGTGCCAGTAGGATCCGGACAGGGCGAGCTTTCTTT. Protein: CASRIRTGRAFF. This chain links TRBV19 with TRBJ1-1; 8 positions agree with TRBD1. The V gene end was trimmed by 6 bases and the J gene end by 10 bases; junction bases not matched to a gene: 7. The germline gives CDR1 LNHDA, CDR2 SQIVND (reference sequence). The CDR3 sequence is 12 residues long.

V is TRBV9 and J is TRBJ1-5; D is unclear. CDR1 is SGDLS and CDR2 is YYNGEE in the germline V gene. Trimming removed 0 bases from V and 5 bases from J, with 12 bases in between. This CDR3 spans 15 amino acids. Written as DNA, the CDR3 is TGTGCCAGCAGCGTAGGTGGTAGTCTGCATCAGCCCCAGCATTTT. This encodes CASSVGGSLHQPQHF.

This clone came up once. CDR3 in DNA: TGTGCCAGCAGCCAGACAGGGCGCACAGATACGCAGTATTTT. This encodes CASSQTGRTDTQYF. J is TRBJ2-3 and V is TRBV6-6, with 7 bases fitting TRBD1. CDR1 and CDR2 (germline): MNHNY, SVGAGI (reference sequence). The V and J ends lost 6 bases and 1 base, in that order; junction bases with no gene match: 4. The length of the CDR3 is 14 residues.